The 31 T cell receptor beta chains given below trace back to one sample, sequenced in a study of post-analysis software for immune sequencing data. Findings of the study overall: Relative to controls, patients had a few TRBV segments at higher frequency, with TRBV5-6, TRBV5-1 and TRBV20-1 among these.

No antigen has been identified for these receptors. The TCR beta cDNA libraries carried unique molecular identifiers. TCRdb independently ran MiXCR on the PCR reads; one entry per CDR3 protein. Altogether hundreds of thousands of distinct CDR3 sequences are present, around 60% being singletons, with the ten largest covering 10% to 12%. The sequencing sample was made of blood. The receptors were sampled from a girl aged 2-10 years with multiple sclerosis.

The V and J genes are TRBV10-2 and TRBJ2-6; a possible D gene is TRBD1 (5 bases). This CDR3 has 16 amino acids. Trimming removed 0 bases at V and 0 bases at J, with 6 bases between. Looked up from germline, CDR1 is WSHSY and CDR2 is SAAADI. The CDR3 here is CASSESGDSGANVLTF. The DNA of the CDR3 is TGCGCCAGCAGTGAGTCAGGGGACTCTGGGGCCAACGTCCTGACTTTC.

Points on this clonotype: Relative to the germline gene, one junction end is altered; a read error may explain this. V and J are TRBV12-3 or TRBV12-4 and TRBJ1-5; 7 nucleotides align to TRBD1. The CDR3 runs 15 residues. CDR3 residues: CASSLGTAANQPQHF. The CDR3 nucleotides are TGTGCTAGCAGTTTAGGGACAGCCGCCAATCAGCCCCAGCATTTT.

This chain joins TRBV12-3 or TRBV12-4 and TRBJ2-3, with 14 bases identical to TRBD2. V dropped 5 bases and J dropped 6; count of bases not matched to a gene: 7. The CDR3 consists of 16 residues. The CDR3: CASSPGLAGGRDTQYF. Here the CDR3 DNA reads TGTGCCAGCAGTCCCGGACTAGCGGGGGGAAGGGATACGCAGTATTTT.

V gene TRBV7-2 combines with J gene TRBJ2-3; D uncertain. V gave up 1 base and J gave up 8 bases, with 19 bases separating them. CDR3 length: 16 residues. Germline V gene sequence: CDR1 SGHTA, CDR2 FQGNSA. The DNA for the CDR3 is TGTGCCAGCAGCTTAGGAGTCAGCGCTCTGATGGGTACGCAGTATTTT. This translates into CASSLGVSALMGTQYF.

This clonotype was seen only a few times. The CDR3 protein is CASSASAGGPDEQFF. The DNA of the CDR3 is TGTGCCAGCAGTGCTTCGGCGGGAGGGCCGGATGAGCAGTTCTTC. V gene TRBV6-1 combines with J gene TRBJ2-1, with 9 nucleotides matching TRBD2. Germline V gene lookup returns CDR1 MNHNS and CDR2 SASEGT. The junction had 9 bases not matched to a gene; V was cut back by 4 bases and J by 8 bases. This CDR3 has 15 residues.

The rearrangement links TRBV6-1 to TRBJ2-7; 12 bases align to TRBD1. The germline V gene has CDR1 MNHNS and CDR2 SASEGT. With V trimmed by 2 bases and J by 7 bases, 6 bases remained unmatched. CDR3 length: 15 amino acids. CDR3 DNA: TGTGCCAGCAGTGAACTGGGACAGGGGGCTGGGGAGCAGTACTTC. The encoded protein is CASSELGQGAGEQYF.

This chain links TRBV6-4 with TRBJ2-1; D ambiguous. V was cut by 4 bases and J by 9 bases, with 19 bases left in between. The CDR3 contains 15 residues. CDR1 is MRHNA, CDR2 SNTAGT, per germline. CDR3 sequence (DNA): TGTGCCAGCAGTGTTAAACCCGAGTGGGTAGGTGAGCAGTTCTTC. Protein sequence: CASSVKPEWVGEQFF.

In this sample, this clonotype turned up once. This chain uses TRBV5-6 with TRBJ1-6, with D uncertain. CDR1 is SGHDT and CDR2 is YYEEEE in the germline V gene. Trimming removed 2 bases at V and 6 bases at J, with 9 bases between. The CDR3 is 14 amino acids. CDR3 region: CASSFPKSNSPLHF. As DNA, the CDR3 is TGTGCCAGCAGCTTCCCGAAATCTAATTCACCCCTCCACTTT.

CDR3 nucleotide sequence: TGTGCCAGCAGTGGACAGGGCTCCACTGAAGCTTTCTTT. Translated, it gives CASSGQGSTEAFF. The rearrangement links TRBV7-2 to TRBJ1-1, with 8 nucleotides matching TRBD1. CDR1 and CDR2 (germline): SGHTA, FQGNSA. The CDR3 extends over 13 amino acids. The V and J ends lost 6 bases and 4 bases, in that order; junction bases with no gene match: 4.

The rearrangement uses TRBV6-2 or TRBV6-3 and TRBJ2-7; TRBD2 matches 8 bases. CDR1 is MNHEY, CDR2 SVGEGT, per germline. Trimming removed 2 bases from V and 3 bases from J; junction bases left unmatched: 15. The length of the CDR3 is 18 residues. The chain's CDR3 is CASSYRDLREVSFYEQYF. The CDR3 DNA reads TGTGCCAGCAGTTACAGGGACTTGCGGGAGGTCTCGTTCTACGAGCAGTACTTC.

This clonotype was seen a few times. The chain employs TRBV20-1 and TRBJ2-5; D is unclear. This CDR3 spans 12 amino acids. Trimming shortened V by 6 bases and J by 2 bases, and 10 bases separated the two germline ends. Germline V gives CDR1 DFQATT, CDR2 SNEGSKA (reference sequence). The CDR3 sequence is CSATHGQETQYF. DNA of the CDR3: TGCAGTGCAACCCACGGACAAGAGACCCAGTACTTC.

J is TRBJ2-3 and V is TRBV5-1; the D call may be TRBD1 or TRBD2 (6 bases each). CDR1 and CDR2 from the germline V gene are SGHRS and YFSETQ. The CDR3 totals 16 residues. Trimming shortened V by 1 base and J by 1 base, and 13 bases separated the two germline ends. The CDR3 nucleotides read TGCGCCAGCAGCTTGTTACGGGGGCCCGGCACAGATACGCAGTATTTT. Protein sequence: CASSLLRGPGTDTQYF.

V usage is TRBV24-1 and J usage is TRBJ2-7; 9 positions match TRBD1. The closer fit of TRBJ2-5 to the DNA end suggests the J call may be wrong. CDR1 and CDR2 from the germline V gene are KGHDR and SFDVKD. The length of the CDR3 is 16 residues. This CDR3 reads CATSDLRDRAPETQYF. The CDR3 region has the DNA TGTGCCACCAGTGATTTGAGGGACAGGGCCCCAGAGACCCAGTACTTC.

This clonotype was counted a few times. V is TRBV25-1 and J is TRBJ2-3; no firm D call. Germline assignment: CDR1 MGHDK and CDR2 SYGVNS. Trimming shortened V by 1 base and J by 1 base, and 12 bases separated the two germline ends. There are 16 residues in the CDR3. The CDR3 DNA sequence: TGTGCCAGCAGTGAATTGCCCGGGTTGGGCACAGATACGCAGTATTTT. Translated: CASSELPGLGTDTQYF.

J is TRBJ2-1 and V is TRBV6-5; D might be TRBD1 (5 bases). The CDR3 is 15 amino acids. Trimming left V 6 bases short and J 5 bases short, with 17 bases between. Germline CDR1 MNHEY, CDR2 SVGAGI. The CDR3 loop reads CASRGFSSRDNEQFF. CDR3 sequence (DNA): TGTGCCAGCAGAGGGTTTTCAAGCAGGGACAATGAGCAGTTCTTC.

The chain has TRBV4-3 and TRBJ2-1, with D unresolved. The V gene lost 1 base and the J gene lost 10 bases, with 14 bases spanning the gap. The CDR3 is 14 amino acids. CDR1 and CDR2 from the germline V gene are LGHNA and YSLEER. In DNA, the CDR3 is TGCGCCAGCAGCCAAGGTGGCTCCCAAGGCGAGCAGTTCTTC. Translation: CASSQGGSQGEQFF.

The chain carries TRBV2 and TRBJ2-7; 7 nucleotides align to TRBD2. The CDR3 spans 18 residues. Trimming removed 6 bases from V and 10 bases from J; junction bases left unmatched: 27. The germline V gene encodes CDR1 SNHLY and CDR2 FYNNEI. The CDR3 region has the DNA TGTGCCAGCAGAGTTCGATCTAGCGGAGTGGGTGGGTATAGTGTTCAGTACTTC. Protein sequence: CASRVRSSGVGGYSVQYF. The full variable domain, in which reference TRBV2 and TRBJ2-7 provide the parts outside the CDR3, is EPEVTQTPSHQVTQMGQEVILRCVPISNHLYFYWYRQILGQKVEFLVSFYNNEISEKSEIFDDQFSVERPDGSNFTLKIRSTKLEDSAMYFCASRVRSSGVGGYSVQYFGPGTRLTVT.

The V call is TRBV18, the J call TRBJ2-7; TRBD1 aligns across 7 bases. The length of the CDR3 is 14 residues. Trimming removed 8 bases from V and 0 bases from J; junction bases left unmatched: 7. CDR1 KGHSH and CDR2 LQKENI come from the germline V gene. The CDR3 loop reads CASASGQSSYEQYF. The CDR3 DNA reads TGTGCCAGCGCATCGGGACAGAGCTCCTACGAGCAGTACTTC.

The chain uses TRBV12-3 or TRBV12-4 and TRBJ2-3, with 12 bases lining up with TRBD2. Trimming at V came to 4 bases and at J to 4 bases, leaving 6 bases not matched to a gene. This CDR3 is 16 amino acids long. The CDR3 bases are TGTGCCAGCAGTTCCAGGACTAGCGGGGTATCAGATACGCAGTATTTT. Residues: CASSSRTSGVSDTQYF.

This clonotype was seen a few times. J is TRBJ2-7 and V is TRBV29-1, with 9 nucleotides matching TRBD2. Germline V gene data show CDR1 as SQVTM and CDR2 as ANQGSEA. This CDR3 has 15 residues. J was trimmed by 3 bases and V by 6 bases; bases with no gene match: 12. Written as DNA, the CDR3 is TGCAGCGTCCAAGCGGGTGTAGCGGGAGACTACGAGCAGTACTTC. Protein: CSVQAGVAGDYEQYF.

The V and J genes are TRBV24-1 and TRBJ2-1; no clear D gene. V was pared by 5 bases and J by 1 base, with 11 bases between. This CDR3 spans 15 amino acids. Germline values: CDR1 KGHDR, CDR2 SFDVKD. The CDR3 spells CATSGEGISYNEQFF. The CDR3 DNA follows: TGTGCCACCAGTGGTGAAGGGATTTCCTACAATGAGCAGTTCTTC.

This clonotype has just a few counts. V is TRBV7-6 and J is TRBJ2-3; 11 positions agree with TRBD2. Germline V gene sequence: CDR1 SGHVS, CDR2 FNYEAQ. The ends lost 2 bases at V and 4 bases at J; junction bases unmatched: 5. There are 16 residues in the CDR3. The CDR3 reads CASSLRLAGYSDTQYF. CDR3 nucleotide sequence: TGTGCCAGCAGCTTAAGACTAGCGGGGTATTCAGATACGCAGTATTTT.

The genes are TRBV5-1 and TRBJ2-7; 7 bases line up with TRBD2. CDR1 and CDR2 from the germline V gene are SGHRS and YFSETQ. The CDR3 has 13 residues. V shed 0 bases and J 7 bases; nucleotides not matched to a gene: 4. The CDR3 sequence: CASSLAREWEQYF. CDR3 bases: TGCGCCAGCAGCTTGGCGCGGGAGTGGGAGCAGTACTTC.

The V and J genes are TRBV7-9 and TRBJ2-1; 11 nucleotides line up with TRBD2. Trimming removed 3 bases from V and 9 bases from J; junction bases left unmatched: 7. The CDR3 extends over 15 amino acids. The germline V gene has CDR1 SEHNR and CDR2 FQNEAQ (reference sequence). The CDR3 DNA follows: TGTGCCAGCAGCTTGCTAGCGGGAGGAAGCGGTGAGCAGTTCTTC. Protein sequence: CASSLLAGGSGEQFF.

In its sample, this clonotype was seen once. This rearrangement joins TRBV7-9 to TRBJ2-7, with 7 bases that match TRBD1. The CDR3 contains 16 residues. Germline V lookup: CDR1 SEHNR, CDR2 FQNEAQ (reference sequence). Unmatched junction bases numbered 12, after V lost 5 bases and J lost 2 bases. The CDR3 loop reads CASSPTPWTGPYEQYF. CDR3 bases: TGTGCCAGCAGCCCCACCCCTTGGACAGGCCCCTACGAGCAGTACTTC.

This clonotype has more than one count but fewer than ten. The chain links TRBV14 to TRBJ1-4; TRBD1 matches 10 bases. J lost 2 bases, V lost 2 bases, and 5 bases had no gene match. The CDR3 runs 17 residues. Germline lookup yields CDR1 SGHDN and CDR2 FVKESK. In nucleotides, the CDR3 is TGTGCCAGCAGCCAATGGACAGGGGGAAGGACTAATGAAAAACTGTTTTTT. Protein product: CASSQWTGGRTNEKLFF.

The V gene is TRBV7-9, the J gene TRBJ1-4; D is possibly TRBD1 (5 bases). V was shortened by 5 bases and J by 3 bases, with 19 bases between the two germline ends. Germline V lookup: CDR1 SEHNR, CDR2 FQNEAQ (reference sequence). This CDR3 region has 17 residues. The CDR3 sequence is CASSPKGALESNEKLFF. Written as DNA, the CDR3 is TGTGCCAGCAGCCCGAAAGGGGCCCTAGAGTCTAATGAAAAACTGTTTTTT.

This clonotype was recorded a few times. The CDR3 region has the DNA TGTGCCAGCAGTTTAAGGGAGCAAGAGACCCAGTACTTC. Its protein is CASSLREQETQYF. The V gene is TRBV12-3 or TRBV12-4, the J gene TRBJ2-5, with D perhaps TRBD2 (5 bases). The CDR3 runs to 13 residues. Trimming cost V 2 bases and J 2 bases, with 6 bases left between them.

This CDR3 reads CASSLGGSAGANVLTF. The CDR3 DNA sequence: TGTGCCAGCAGCTTAGGGGGTTCGGCGGGGGCCAACGTCCTGACTTTC. J is TRBJ2-6 and V is TRBV7-2; the D is unclear. V was cut by 1 base and J by 4 bases, with 11 bases left in between. Germline values: CDR1 SGHTA, CDR2 FQGNSA. The CDR3 extends over 16 amino acids.

The chain employs TRBV10-3 and TRBJ2-7, with unresolved D. The CDR3 loop spans 11 amino acids. The V end was cut by 3 bases, the J end by 4 bases, with 4 bases between. The germline CDR1 and CDR2 sequences are ENHRY and SYGVKD. CDR3 amino acids: CAISDRYEQYF. The DNA for the CDR3 is TGTGCCATCAGTGATCGATACGAGCAGTACTTC.

This clonotype has a handful of counts. The genes are TRBV29-1 and TRBJ1-1; D is uncertain. This CDR3 region has 11 residues. Germline V gene data show CDR1 as SQVTM and CDR2 as ANQGSEA. V shed 5 bases and J shed 0 bases, with 4 bases lying between them. This CDR3 reads CSVWVNTEAFF. In DNA, the CDR3 is TGCAGCGTTTGGGTGAACACTGAAGCTTTCTTT.